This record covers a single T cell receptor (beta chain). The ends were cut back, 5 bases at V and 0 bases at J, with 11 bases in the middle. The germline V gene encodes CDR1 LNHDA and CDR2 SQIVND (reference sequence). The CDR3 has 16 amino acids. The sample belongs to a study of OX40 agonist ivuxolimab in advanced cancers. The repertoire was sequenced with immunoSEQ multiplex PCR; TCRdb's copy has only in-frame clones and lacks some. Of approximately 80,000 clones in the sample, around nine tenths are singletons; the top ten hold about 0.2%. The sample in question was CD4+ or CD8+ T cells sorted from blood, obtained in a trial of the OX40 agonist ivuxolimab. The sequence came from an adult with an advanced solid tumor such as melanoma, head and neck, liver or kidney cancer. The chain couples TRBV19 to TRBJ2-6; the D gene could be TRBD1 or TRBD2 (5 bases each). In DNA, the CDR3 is TGTGCCAGTAGTCGGAAGGGACCCTCTGGGGCCAACGTCCTGACTTTC. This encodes CASSRKGPSGANVLTF.